The 21 T cell receptor beta chains below were found in one sample sequenced in a study of cytotoxic CD8 clonotypes in ibrutinib-treated CLL. Only in-frame clones appear in the TCRdb table, and some are missing; sequencing was by immunoSEQ multiplex PCR. The table includes about 35,000 clones, about 64% detected once. Sequencing used PBMCs, obtained at disease progression, from a patient treated with ibrutinib. These receptor sequences come from a human donor with chronic lymphocytic leukemia.

This rearrangement joins TRBV11-2 to TRBJ1-5; 9 bases are shared with TRBD1. This CDR3 has 17 residues. V was pared by 1 base and J by 2 bases, with 6 bases of the junction left unmatched. CDR1 is SGHAT, CDR2 FQNNGV, per germline. The CDR3 bases are TGTGCCAGCAGCTTAGGTACAGGGGGCTGGGGCAATCAGCCCCAGCATTTT. Protein sequence: CASSLGTGGWGNQPQHF.

V and J are TRBV2 and TRBJ2-7; D unclear. CDR1 and CDR2 (germline): SNHLY, FYNNEI. CDR3 size: 13 residues. Trimming removed 4 bases from V and 0 bases from J, with 7 bases in between. In DNA form, the CDR3 reads TGTGCCAGCAGTGTGGGCTTCTCCTACGAGCAGTACTTC. Protein product: CASSVGFSYEQYF. Full variable domain (remainder filled in from reference TRBV2 and TRBJ2-7): EPEVTQTPSHQVTQMGQEVILRCVPISNHLYFYWYRQILGQKVEFLVSFYNNEISEKSEIFDDQFSVERPDGSNFTLKIRSTKLEDSAMYFCASSVGFSYEQYFGPGTRLTVT.

The chain employs TRBV7-6 and TRBJ2-2, with TRBD2 identical over 10 bases. The CDR3 consists of 19 residues. Germline loops: CDR1 SGHVS, CDR2 FNYEAQ. V shed 5 bases, J shed 4 bases, and the junction held 16 bases outside the gene matches. CDR3 protein: CASSAVGASGGAPTGELFF. CDR3 nucleotides: TGTGCCAGCAGCGCAGTAGGCGCGAGCGGGGGGGCCCCCACCGGGGAGCTGTTTTTT.

The rearrangement links TRBV18 to TRBJ2-3, with D possibly TRBD2 on 5 matching bases. V shed 2 bases and J shed 0 bases, with 12 bases lying between them. This CDR3 is built from 16 residues. Looked up from germline, CDR1 is KGHSH and CDR2 is LQKENI. CDR3 coding DNA: TGTGCCAGCTCACCATCTTCGGGGTTGAGCACAGATACGCAGTATTTT. It is translated as CASSPSSGLSTDTQYF.

V is TRBV6-1 and J is TRBJ1-1; D gene unclear. V was trimmed by 5 bases and J by 0 bases, leaving 7 bases between them. Per the germline V gene, CDR1 is MNHNS and CDR2 is SASEGT. The CDR3 runs to 13 residues. This CDR3 reads CASSLQLNTEAFF. CDR3 in DNA: TGTGCCAGCAGTCTACAGCTGAACACTGAAGCTTTCTTT.

The chain couples TRBV4-2 to TRBJ2-3, with TRBD1 as a possible D gene (7 bases). The CDR3 covers 17 residues. Trimming left V 0 bases short and J 0 bases short, with 13 bases between. Per germline, CDR1 LGHNA and CDR2 YNFKEQ. The chain's CDR3 is CASSQEWRGRSTDTQYF. The DNA for the CDR3 is TGTGCCAGCAGCCAAGAGTGGAGGGGGCGAAGCACAGATACGCAGTATTTT.

This clone was counted only a few times. The V and J genes are TRBV28 and TRBJ2-7, with TRBD2 matching over 8 bases. Germline V CDR1 and CDR2: MDHEN, SYDVKM. The CDR3 loop spans 15 amino acids. V lost 8 bases, J lost 0 bases, and 9 bases stayed unmatched. CDR3: CASGPGGTSSYEQYF. In nucleotides, the CDR3 is TGTGCCAGCGGACCGGGGGGGACATCCTCCTACGAGCAGTACTTC.

This clone was picked up one time. The chain employs TRBV5-1 and TRBJ2-7; 8 positions match TRBD1. The J segment lost 0 bases and the V segment lost 1 base, leaving 3 bases of the junction unmatched. The CDR3 loop spans 15 amino acids. The germline V gene encodes CDR1 SGHRS and CDR2 YFSETQ. The CDR3, as DNA: TGCGCCAGCAGCTTGACAGGGGGAAACTCCTACGAGCAGTACTTC. It yields the protein CASSLTGGNSYEQYF.

The CDR3 region has the DNA TGTGCCAGTAGTATCGGACTCCTCTCTGGAAACACCATATATTTT. Amino acids: CASSIGLLSGNTIYF. This sequence joins TRBV19 and TRBJ1-3; D remains ambiguous. The germline V and J ends were trimmed by 3 bases and 0 bases, with 9 bases remaining between them. Per the germline V gene, CDR1 is LNHDA and CDR2 is SQIVND (reference sequence). This CDR3 is 15 amino acids long.

This rearrangement joins TRBV6-1 to TRBJ2-7, with 10 bases matching TRBD2. V gave up 4 bases and J gave up 2 bases; unmatched junction bases: 2. This CDR3 region has 14 residues. The germline V gene has CDR1 MNHNS and CDR2 SASEGT. This CDR3 reads CASSVSGGTYEQYF. The DNA of the CDR3 is TGTGCCAGCAGTGTTAGCGGGGGGACCTACGAGCAGTACTTC.

The gene calls are TRBV5-4 and TRBJ2-3; D may be TRBD2 (6 bases). The CDR3 has 14 amino acids. In germline, CDR1 is SGHNT, CDR2 YYREEE (reference sequence). V shed 4 bases and J shed 5 bases, with 14 bases lying between them. CDR3 residues: CASSPLRLGDTQYF. CDR3 bases: TGTGCCAGCAGCCCCCTCCGACTAGGAGATACGCAGTATTTT.

This clone showed up just once. As DNA, the CDR3 is TGTGCCAGTAGTGGAATTCGGACTAGCGGAAAAGAGACCCAGTACTTC. Encoded protein: CASSGIRTSGKETQYF. The chain is built from TRBV19 and TRBJ2-5, with 10 positions matching TRBD2. CDR1 is LNHDA and CDR2 is SQIVND in the germline V gene (reference sequence). The CDR3 length is 16 residues. J lost 3 bases, V lost 5 bases, and 9 bases had no gene match.

This chain joins TRBV6-6 and TRBJ1-1; TRBD1 agrees at 8 bases. The V gene's germline CDR1 is MNHNY and CDR2 SVGAGI (reference sequence). After removal of 8 bases from V and 5 bases from J, the junction contained 7 bases not matched to a gene. The CDR3 is 13 residues long. CDR3: CASFHQGATEAFF. The CDR3 bases are TGTGCCAGCTTTCATCAGGGGGCTACTGAAGCTTTCTTT.

V is TRBV6-6 and J is TRBJ1-1; D is unresolved. V was pared by 5 bases and J by 4 bases, with 11 bases between. The CDR3 loop spans 13 amino acids. Looked up from germline, CDR1 is MNHNY and CDR2 is SVGAGI (reference sequence). CDR3 in DNA: TGTGCCAGCAGTCGCCTCTTTAGCACTGAAGCTTTCTTT. Its translation is CASSRLFSTEAFF.

The table lists this clone with a count of one. This sequence joins TRBV2 and TRBJ1-3; 7 positions match TRBD1. J lost 0 bases, V lost 4 bases, and 9 bases had no gene match. The germline CDR1 and CDR2 sequences are SNHLY and FYNNEI. CDR3 length: 17 residues. CDR3 nucleotide sequence: TGTGCCAGCAGTGTTTTCGGGGACAGAACCTCTGGAAACACCATATATTTT. Its protein product is CASSVFGDRTSGNTIYF.

The genes are TRBV5-1 and TRBJ1-2, with a weak D call TRBD1 (6 bases). V dropped 2 bases and J dropped 6 bases, with 11 bases sitting between them. This CDR3 region has 13 residues. CDR1 is SGHRS, CDR2 YFSETQ, per germline. CDR3 region: CASSFRGANGYTF. CDR3 nucleotides: TGCGCCAGCAGCTTCCGGGGGGCGAATGGCTACACCTTC.

V gene TRBV28 combines with J gene TRBJ2-1; 9 positions match TRBD2. This CDR3 is built from 16 residues. Germline trimming cut 6 bases from V and 7 bases from J; bases unmatched to any gene: 13. In germline, CDR1 is MDHEN, CDR2 SYDVKM. CDR3 in DNA: TGTGCCAGCAGACCCCTAGCGGGGCGCCTTTGGAATGAGCAGTTCTTC. This gives the protein CASRPLAGRLWNEQFF.

The rearrangement uses TRBV5-1 and TRBJ1-4, with D unclear. V was trimmed by 4 bases and J by 3 bases, leaving 19 bases between them. This CDR3 contains 17 residues. Germline CDR1 and CDR2: SGHRS and YFSETQ. DNA of the CDR3: TGCGCCAGCAGCCCGTCCCTATCCCGCCGGGCTAATGAAAAACTGTTTTTT. As protein: CASSPSLSRRANEKLFF.

V and J are TRBV2 and TRBJ1-2; no definite D call. This CDR3 spans 13 amino acids. With 3 bases removed from V and 4 bases from J, the gap between germline ends came to 9 bases. Germline-derived CDR1 and CDR2 are SNHLY and FYNNEI. CDR3 nucleotides: TGTGCCAGCAGTGATAGCGGACTCTATGGCTACACCTTC. Its protein product is CASSDSGLYGYTF. The whole variable domain, filled in from reference TRBV2 and TRBJ1-2, reads EPEVTQTPSHQVTQMGQEVILRCVPISNHLYFYWYRQILGQKVEFLVSFYNNEISEKSEIFDDQFSVERPDGSNFTLKIRSTKLEDSAMYFCASSDSGLYGYTFGSGTRLTVV.

This clone has just a few counts. In DNA form, the CDR3 reads TGTGCCAGCAGCTCGGGACAATCCGCTGAAGCTTTCTTT. This translates into CASSSGQSAEAFF. The chain combines TRBV11-1 with TRBJ1-1, with D maybe TRBD1 (6 bases). Trimming stripped 4 bases from V and 6 bases from J, with 12 bases between. This CDR3 has 13 amino acids. Germline V lookup: CDR1 SGHAT, CDR2 FQDESV (reference sequence). Together with reference TRBV11-1 and TRBJ1-1, the CDR3 gives the full variable domain: EAEVAQSPRYKITEKSQAVAFWCDPISGHATLYWYRQILGQGPELLVQFQDESVVDDSQLPKDRFSAERLKGVDSTLKIQPAELGDSAMYLCASSSGQSAEAFFGQGTRLTVV.

A word on this clone: Other DNA variants within this sample encode the same CDR3. The V and J genes are TRBV5-1 and TRBJ1-2, with D perhaps matching TRBD1 (5 bases). The CDR3 runs to 14 residues. The V gene lost 4 bases and the J gene lost 2 bases, with 12 bases spanning the gap. CDR1 is SGHRS and CDR2 is YFSETQ in the germline V gene. The CDR3 loop reads CASSLGGENYGYTF. The CDR3 nucleotides are TGCGCCAGCAGCCTCGGGGGGGAGAACTATGGCTACACCTTC.